This record covers a single TCR beta chain. The data were taken from a study of blood T cell repertoires in COVID-19. TCRdb keeps only in-frame clones here, not all; method: immunoSEQ multiplex PCR. The data show roughly 360,000 clones, approximately 89% seen once. Trimming took 6 bases from V and 7 from J; bases not matched to a gene: 9. This CDR3 comprises 14 residues. The germline V gene has CDR1 MNHEY and CDR2 SMNVEV (reference sequence). This receptor was obtained from a man between 25 and 39 years old who had recovered from COVID-19. The V and J genes are TRBV27 and TRBJ1-1; 9 bases line up with TRBD1. The sequenced sample was PBMCs or T cells enriched from blood (not recorded which). CDR3 DNA sequence: TGTGCCAGCAGGGCCGGGACAGGGAGTTTTGAAGCTTTCTTT. Amino acid sequence: CASRAGTGSFEAFF.